This TCR beta chain originates from a study of PD-L1 blockade in urothelial cancer. Whole-study context: Men with urothelial cancer arising in the bladder made up about 90% of the roughly 29 patients.

As to time point: peripheral blood 6 weeks after treatment start. Synthetically made TCR analog templates were put into each PCR as spikes. Data came from immunoSEQ multiplex PCR; TCRdb stores just in-frame clones and leaves some out. The table shows under 25,000 clones, with about four fifths occurring only once. The TCR sequence derives from a man aged 45-65 years with urothelial cancer. The sequences come from PBMCs, collected around atezolizumab (anti-PD-L1) treatment.

In nucleotides, the CDR3 is TGTGCCACCAGCATCGGGGGAAATCAGCCCCAGCATTTT. It specifies CATSIGGNQPQHF. This sequence joins TRBV15 and TRBJ1-5; the D gene is possibly TRBD1 (5 bases). The CDR3 length is 13 residues. Germline CDR1 LNHNV, CDR2 YYDKDF (reference sequence). Trimming took 4 bases from V and 4 from J, leaving 8 bases between them.